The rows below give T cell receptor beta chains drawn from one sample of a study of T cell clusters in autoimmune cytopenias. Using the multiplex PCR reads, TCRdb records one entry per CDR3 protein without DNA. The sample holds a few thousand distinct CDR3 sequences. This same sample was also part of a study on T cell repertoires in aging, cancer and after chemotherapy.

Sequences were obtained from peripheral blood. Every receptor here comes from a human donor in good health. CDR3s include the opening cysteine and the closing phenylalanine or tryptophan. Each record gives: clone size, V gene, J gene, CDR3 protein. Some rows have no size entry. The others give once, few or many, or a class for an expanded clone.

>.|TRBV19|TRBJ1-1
CASREGRRSTEAFF
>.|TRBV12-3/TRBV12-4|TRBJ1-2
CASRTTGTPGDYGYTF
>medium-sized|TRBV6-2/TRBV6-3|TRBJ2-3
CASSTPARGAQYF
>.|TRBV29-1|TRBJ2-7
CSVSAGTYEQYF
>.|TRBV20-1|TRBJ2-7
CSASQALVAAVTIHEQYF
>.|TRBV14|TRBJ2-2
CASSQVTGQGTGELFF
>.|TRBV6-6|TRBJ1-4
CATKDGGEKLFF
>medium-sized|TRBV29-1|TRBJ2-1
CSARQDPSSYNEQFF
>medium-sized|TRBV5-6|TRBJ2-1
CASSFDVAGGYYNEQFF
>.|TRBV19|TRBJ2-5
CASSIAPETETQYF
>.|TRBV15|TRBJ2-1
CATSIPGTGRTNEQFF
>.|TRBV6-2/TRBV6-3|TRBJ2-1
CASLAGGSYNEQFF
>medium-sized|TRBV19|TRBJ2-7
CASSPGTSGSEQYF
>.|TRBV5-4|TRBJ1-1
CASSLTWGEGTEAFF
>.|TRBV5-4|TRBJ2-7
CASSPGLAEETYEQYF
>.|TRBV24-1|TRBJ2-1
CATSDDRVGQFF
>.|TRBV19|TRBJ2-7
CASSIAAGGTRVGQYF
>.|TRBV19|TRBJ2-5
CASSEGRQETQYF
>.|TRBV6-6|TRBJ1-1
CASSENWWDSGATEAFF
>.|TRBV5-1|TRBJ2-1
CASSWGATNNEQFF
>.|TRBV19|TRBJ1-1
CASSMAQLVAFF
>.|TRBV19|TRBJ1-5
CASSKNTGTTSNQPQHF
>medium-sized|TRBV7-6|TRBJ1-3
CASSPGIGEGNTIYF
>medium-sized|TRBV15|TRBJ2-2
CATSRGRVSNTGELFF
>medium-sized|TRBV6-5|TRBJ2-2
CASKRRRNTGELFF
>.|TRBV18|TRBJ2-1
CASSGAGTRDQEQFF
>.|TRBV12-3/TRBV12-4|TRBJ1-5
CASSRTNSNQPQHF
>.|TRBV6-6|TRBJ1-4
CASSYGSFSTNEKLFF
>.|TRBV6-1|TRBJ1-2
CASADGGTGYTF
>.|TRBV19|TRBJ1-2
CASSGWRGYGYTF
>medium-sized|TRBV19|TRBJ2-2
CASSSGTSGTGELFF
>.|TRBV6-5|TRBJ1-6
CASSRAGSRDSPLHF
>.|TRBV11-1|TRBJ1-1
CASSLILGNTEAFF
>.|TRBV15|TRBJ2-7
CATSRVHLGEQYF
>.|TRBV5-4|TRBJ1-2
CASSLSTGSSGYTF
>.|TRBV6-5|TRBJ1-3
CASSLTRLTSGNTIYF
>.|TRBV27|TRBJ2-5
CASSPGLEETQYF
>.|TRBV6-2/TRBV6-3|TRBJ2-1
CASSYSPPSPGGNEQFF
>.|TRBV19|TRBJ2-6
CASSLHTGTGANVLTF
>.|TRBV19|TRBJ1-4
CASSFEGGKLFF
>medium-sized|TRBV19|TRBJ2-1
CASSDDRDEQFF
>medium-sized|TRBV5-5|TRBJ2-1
CASSQGRSLVDEQFF
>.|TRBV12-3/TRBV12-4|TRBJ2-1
CASSLALAGKYNEQFF
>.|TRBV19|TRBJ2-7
CASSIAAGAVGYEQYF
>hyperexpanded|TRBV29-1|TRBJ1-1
CSAGGTGADTEAFF
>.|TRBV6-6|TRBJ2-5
CASRGGRARETQYF
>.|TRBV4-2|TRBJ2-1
CASTRTAGDNEQFF
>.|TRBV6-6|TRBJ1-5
CASSYSADRGGQPQHF
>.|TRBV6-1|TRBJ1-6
CATSPDPAVNNSPLHF
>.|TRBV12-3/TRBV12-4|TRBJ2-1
CASSPGRSEQFF
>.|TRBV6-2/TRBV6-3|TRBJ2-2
CASSQGGAGELFF
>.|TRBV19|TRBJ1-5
CASRGLSNQPQHF